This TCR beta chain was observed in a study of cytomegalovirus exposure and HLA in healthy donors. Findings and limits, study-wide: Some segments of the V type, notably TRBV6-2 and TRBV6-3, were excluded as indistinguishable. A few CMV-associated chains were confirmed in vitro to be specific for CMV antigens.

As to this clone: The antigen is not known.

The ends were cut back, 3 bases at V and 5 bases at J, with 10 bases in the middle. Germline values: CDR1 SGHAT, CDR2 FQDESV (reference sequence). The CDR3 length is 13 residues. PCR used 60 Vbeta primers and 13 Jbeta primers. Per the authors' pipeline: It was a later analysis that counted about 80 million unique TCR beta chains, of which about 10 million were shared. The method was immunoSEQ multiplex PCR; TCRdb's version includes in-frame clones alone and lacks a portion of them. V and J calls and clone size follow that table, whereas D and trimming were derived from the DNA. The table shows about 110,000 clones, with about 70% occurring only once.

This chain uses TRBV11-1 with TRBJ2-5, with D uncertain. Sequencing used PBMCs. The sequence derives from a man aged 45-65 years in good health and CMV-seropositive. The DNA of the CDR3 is TGTGCCAGCAGCTTCAGATTATCGGAGACCCAGTACTTC. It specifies CASSFRLSETQYF.